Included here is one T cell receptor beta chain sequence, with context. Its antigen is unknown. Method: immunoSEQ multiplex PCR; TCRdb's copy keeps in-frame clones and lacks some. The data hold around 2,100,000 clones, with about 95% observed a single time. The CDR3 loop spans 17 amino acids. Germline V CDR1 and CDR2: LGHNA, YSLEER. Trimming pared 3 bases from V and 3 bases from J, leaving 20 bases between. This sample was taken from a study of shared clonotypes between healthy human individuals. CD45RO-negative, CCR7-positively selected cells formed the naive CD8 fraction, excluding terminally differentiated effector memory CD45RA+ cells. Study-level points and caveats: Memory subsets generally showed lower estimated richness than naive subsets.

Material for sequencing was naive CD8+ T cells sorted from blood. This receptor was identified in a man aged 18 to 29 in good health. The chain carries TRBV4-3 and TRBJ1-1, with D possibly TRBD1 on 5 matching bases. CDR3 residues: CASSQGLGAEWYTEAFF. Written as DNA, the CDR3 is TGCGCCAGCAGCCAGGGGCTTGGAGCGGAATGGTACACTGAAGCTTTCTTT.